Sequencing of this T cell receptor beta chain was carried out in a study of cytomegalovirus exposure and HLA in healthy donors. The PCR made use of 60 Vbeta and 13 Jbeta primers. The repertoire was sequenced with immunoSEQ multiplex PCR; TCRdb's copy has only in-frame clones and lacks some. The data hold 120,000 to 150,000 clones, with less than 10% observed a single time. Looked up from germline, CDR1 is MDHEN and CDR2 is SYDVKM. Losses at the gene ends were 0 bases for V and 6 bases for J; bases not matched to a gene: 6. CDR3 length: 15 amino acids. Sequenced sample: PBMCs. This receptor was taken from a male donor in good health and CMV-seronegative. The chain links TRBV28 to TRBJ2-7; 9 nucleotides align to TRBD1. CDR3 DNA: TGTGCCAGCAGTTTATGGGGACAGGGAGGGTCCGAGCAGTACTTC. Translation: CASSLWGQGGSEQYF.